This T cell receptor beta chain appears in the sequencing data of a study of shared clonotypes between healthy human individuals. Turning to the study itself: There were three CD4 naive, three CD4 memory, two CD8 naive and one CD8 memory plates per donor. Study results and caveats: Lower generation probabilities were found for non-shared clonotypes than for those shared by all four donors. Larger estimated richness was generally seen in naive subsets than in memory subsets.

Remarks on this clone: Its antigen is as yet unknown.

Original methodology: Filtering differed because ImmunoSEQ produced junction-only sequences that carried no quality scores. The table came from immunoSEQ multiplex PCR; TCRdb's copy has only in-frame clones and leaves some out. V and J calls and clone size are those listed in that table; D and trimming were worked out from the DNA. The sample holds 2 million to 2.5 million clones, approximately 96% seen once. The CDR3 has 13 amino acids. V gave up 4 bases and J gave up 2 bases, with 9 bases separating them. Germline loops: CDR1 WNHNN, CDR2 SYGVQD (reference sequence). V gene TRBV10-1 combines with J gene TRBJ2-7, with TRBD2 as a possible D gene (5 bases). This TCR was sampled from a man between 18 and 29 years old in good health. Input material: naive CD4+ T cells sorted from blood. Subset meaning: CD45RA+ positively selected. As DNA, the CDR3 is TGCGCCAGCAGTGCCGGGAACACCTACGAGCAGTACTTC. This codes for CASSAGNTYEQYF.